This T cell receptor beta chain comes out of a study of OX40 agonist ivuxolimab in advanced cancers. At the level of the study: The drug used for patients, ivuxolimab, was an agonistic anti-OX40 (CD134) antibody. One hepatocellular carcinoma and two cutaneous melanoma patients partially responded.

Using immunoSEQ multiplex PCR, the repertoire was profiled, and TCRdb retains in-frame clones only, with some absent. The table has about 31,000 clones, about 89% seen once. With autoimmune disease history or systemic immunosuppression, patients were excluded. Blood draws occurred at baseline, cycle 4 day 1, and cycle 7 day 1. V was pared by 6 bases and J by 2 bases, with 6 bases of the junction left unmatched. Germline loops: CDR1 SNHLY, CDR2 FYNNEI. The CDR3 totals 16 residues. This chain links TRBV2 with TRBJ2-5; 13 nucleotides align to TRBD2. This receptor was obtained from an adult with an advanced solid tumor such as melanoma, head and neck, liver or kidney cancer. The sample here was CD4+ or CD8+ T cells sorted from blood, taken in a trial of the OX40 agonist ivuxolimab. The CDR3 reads CASSTGTSGNQETQYF. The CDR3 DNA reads TGTGCCAGCAGCACCGGGACTAGCGGGAATCAAGAGACCCAGTACTTC.